These 2 T cell receptor beta chains originate from one sample sequenced in a study of blood T cell repertoires in COVID-19. Sequencing used immunoSEQ multiplex PCR; TCRdb keeps in-frame clones, though not all of them. The data show roughly 200,000 clones, around 75% seen once. Sequences were obtained from peripheral blood. These receptors were taken from a woman between 40 and 50 years old with COVID-19, enrolled during active disease.

V is TRBV5-6 and J is TRBJ2-1; TRBD2 might be the D (5 bases). Trimming removed 1 base at V and 1 base at J, with 12 bases between. The CDR3 is made up of 16 amino acids. Germline CDR1 reads SGHDT; CDR2 reads YYEEEE. For the CDR3, the DNA is TGTGCCAGCAGCTTGCCGGGAAAAGGGTCCTACAATGAGCAGTTCTTC. Translated, it gives CASSLPGKGSYNEQFF. The full variable domain, completed using reference TRBV5-6 and TRBJ2-1, is DAGVTQSPTHLIKTRGQQVTLRCSPKSGHDTVSWYQQALGQGPQFIFQYYEEEERQRGNFPDRFSGHQFPNYSSELNVNALLLGDSALYLCASSLPGKGSYNEQFFGPGTRLTVL.

This chain connects TRBV9 to TRBJ2-1, with TRBD2 identical over 9 bases. J was trimmed by 4 bases and V by 4 bases; bases with no gene match: 6. The CDR3 covers 15 residues. Germline V lookup: CDR1 SGDLS, CDR2 YYNGEE. The CDR3 spells CASSLRSGSYNEQFF. CDR3 nucleotides: TGTGCCAGCAGCTTACGTAGCGGGAGTTACAATGAGCAGTTCTTC.